What follows are 21 T cell receptor beta chains derived from one specimen sequenced in a study of Ad26.COV2.S vaccination and SARS-CoV-2 variants. The treatment: around 19 received Ad26.COV2.S at low or high dose, single or two shots; about 5 received placebo; per-sample allocation not given. Sampling occurred on day 63 after the first vaccine or placebo injection. Here immunoSEQ multiplex PCR was the method, and the copy in TCRdb shows in-frame clones only, minus some. The data contain about 320,000 clones, about 86% of them singletons. This specimen consisted of peripheral blood, obtained in a trial of Ad26.COV2.S vaccine versus placebo. These receptors all come from a person between 18 and 59 years old who received the Ad26.COV2.S COVID-19 vaccine or a placebo.

The chain combines TRBV21-1 with TRBJ2-7; no DNA check was done on the table's D call, TRBD1. TRBV21-1 represents a pseudogene. This CDR3 has 19 residues. CDR3 protein: CASSRPGQGPSGLHGGQYF. CDR3 sequence (DNA): TGTGCCAGCAGCCGTCCGGGACAGGGGCCCTCGGGGCTACACGGGGGGCAGTACTTC.

The V and J genes are TRBV12-1 and TRBJ2-7; TRBD1 is taken as the D call from the table, unchecked against the DNA. TRBV12-1 is designated a pseudogene. CDR3 length equals 15 residues. CDR3 sequence (DNA): TGTGCCAGCAGCTTTGGCCCGGACAGGGTGAACGAGCAGTACTTC. This encodes CASSFGPDRVNEQYF.

The chain links TRBV4-2 to TRBJ1-2, with a possible D match to TRBD1 (6 bases). There are 16 residues in the CDR3. The V and J ends lost 0 bases and 2 bases respectively, with 13 bases between them. The germline gives CDR1 LGHNA, CDR2 YNFKEQ. The DNA of the CDR3 is TGTGCCAGCAGCCAAGATCTGGCAGGGGCGAACTATGGCTACACCTTC. Protein sequence: CASSQDLAGANYGYTF.

This chain links TRBV5-1 with TRBJ2-3; 9 bases fit TRBD1. V gave up 4 bases and J gave up 3 bases; unmatched junction bases: 3. The length of the CDR3 is 14 residues. Germline CDR1 SGHRS, CDR2 YFSETQ. The CDR3 DNA sequence: TGCGCCAGCAGCGCGGACAGGGGAACAGATACGCAGTATTTT. Protein: CASSADRGTDTQYF. Together with reference TRBV5-1 and TRBJ2-3, the CDR3 gives the full variable domain: KAGVTQTPRYLIKTRGQQVTLSCSPISGHRSVSWYQQTPGQGLQFLFEYFSETQRNKGNFPGRFSGRQFSNSRSEMNVSTLELGDSALYLCASSADRGTDTQYFGPGTRLTVL.

The J gene is TRBJ2-4, the V gene TRBV3-1 (or the pseudogene TRBV3-2), with D tentatively TRBD1 or TRBD2 (6 bases each). The germline gives CDR1 LGHDT, CDR2 YNNKEL (reference sequence). The CDR3 runs 17 residues. V lost 1 base, J lost 3 bases, and 16 bases lay in between. CDR3 nucleotides: TGTGCCAGCAGCCAAGTTGTGGGGGGCATCGTCAAAAACATTCAGTACTTC. This encodes CASSQVVGGIVKNIQYF.

This clone came up many times. This sequence joins TRBV2 and TRBJ1-4, with D unclear. CDR1 SNHLY and CDR2 FYNNEI come from the germline V gene. The V gene lost 2 bases and the J gene lost 8 bases, with 15 bases spanning the gap. The CDR3 length is 15 residues. The CDR3 DNA is TGTGCCAGCAGTGAAAATATGGCCGGCGGCGAAAAACTGTTTTTT. Translation: CASSENMAGGEKLFF.

This rearrangement joins TRBV19 to TRBJ1-2; 7 bases agree with TRBD1. J gave up 5 bases and V 1 base, and 4 bases lay outside the gene matches. Germline lookup yields CDR1 LNHDA and CDR2 SQIVND (reference sequence). The CDR3 is made up of 14 amino acids. The CDR3 here is CASSIGGRGYGYTF. The CDR3, as DNA: TGTGCCAGTAGTATAGGAGGCAGGGGGTATGGCTACACCTTC.

The V call is TRBV19, the J call TRBJ2-4, with D possibly matching TRBD2 (6 bases). The V end lost 6 bases, the J end lost 2 bases, and 11 bases lay between the germline ends. The CDR3 runs to 14 residues. Per germline, CDR1 LNHDA and CDR2 SQIVND (reference sequence). The CDR3 is CASRGGLSKNIQYF. Here the CDR3 DNA reads TGTGCCAGTAGGGGGGGTCTGTCCAAAAACATTCAGTACTTC.

J is TRBJ1-4 and V is TRBV6-2 or TRBV6-3; D is unresolved. Germline CDR1 MNHEY, CDR2 SVGEGT. V gave up 5 bases and J gave up 7 bases, with 11 bases separating them. CDR3 length: 13 residues. The CDR3 sequence: CASSRRRGEKLFF. In nucleotides, the CDR3 is TGTGCCAGCAGTCGCCGCCGGGGTGAAAAACTGTTTTTT.

This chain links TRBV5-4 with TRBJ1-1, with 8 bases fitting TRBD1. CDR1 and CDR2 from the germline V gene are SGHNT and YYREEE (reference sequence). The V gene end was trimmed by 1 base and the J gene end by 5 bases; junction bases not matched to a gene: 7. The CDR3 sequence is 15 residues long. In DNA, the CDR3 is TGTGCCAGCAGCTTGATTTCAGGGGGCACGACTGAAGCTTTCTTT. Its translation: CASSLISGGTTEAFF.

The chain uses TRBV9 and TRBJ2-3; D not certain. This CDR3 contains 15 residues. Germline assignment: CDR1 SGDLS and CDR2 YYNGEE. V was clipped by 0 bases and J by 4 bases, with 12 bases between them. The CDR3 DNA sequence: TGTGCCAGCAGCGTAGACCAGTGGCAGGCAGATACGCAGTATTTT. Translation: CASSVDQWQADTQYF.

The V and J genes are TRBV28 and TRBJ2-5; possible D gene TRBD2, 8 bases. The germline gives CDR1 MDHEN, CDR2 SYDVKM. V lost 6 bases, J lost 9 bases, and 26 bases lay in between. CDR3 length: 16 residues. The DNA for the CDR3 is TGTGCCAGCAGACTACCGGGACTAGGGCAGGGGGTAGCCCAGTACTTC. Its translation: CASRLPGLGQGVAQYF.

This sequence joins TRBV27 and TRBJ1-3, with 8 bases matching TRBD1. Germline CDR1 MNHEY, CDR2 SMNVEV (reference sequence). After removal of 5 bases from V and 2 bases from J, the junction contained 5 bases not matched to a gene. This CDR3 has 15 residues. DNA of the CDR3: TGTGCCAGCAGTCCTCGGGACAGGACTGGAAACACCATATATTTT. The encoded protein is CASSPRDRTGNTIYF.

The CDR3 is CASSKGQGLSTGELFF. CDR3 coding DNA: TGTGCCAGCAGCAAAGGCCAGGGACTGAGCACCGGGGAGCTGTTTTTT. The rearrangement links TRBV21-1 to TRBJ2-2; the listed D gene, TRBD2, was not tested against the DNA. TRBV21-1 is a pseudogene locus. The CDR3 runs to 16 residues.

The rearrangement uses TRBV2 and TRBJ1-5; 10 bases fit TRBD1. This CDR3 spans 13 amino acids. J was trimmed by 6 bases and V by 7 bases; bases with no gene match: 3. Germline CDR1 and CDR2: SNHLY and FYNNEI. CDR3 sequence reads: CASTRDRGQPQHF. The DNA of the CDR3 is TGTGCCAGCACCCGGGACAGGGGTCAGCCCCAGCATTTT.

The V and J genes are TRBV5-6 and TRBJ2-7, with D possibly being TRBD2 (5 bases). The CDR3 contains 16 residues. The germline gives CDR1 SGHDT, CDR2 YYEEEE. The V and J ends lost 1 base and 0 bases respectively, with 14 bases between them. CDR3 sequence reads: CASSLLTGRSSYEQYF. The CDR3, as DNA: TGTGCCAGCAGCTTGCTTACGGGAAGAAGCTCCTACGAGCAGTACTTC.

This chain uses TRBV29-1 with TRBJ1-2; D is unclear. Trimming stripped 3 bases from V and 3 bases from J, with 11 bases between. The CDR3 covers 13 residues. Germline V gives CDR1 SQVTM, CDR2 ANQGSEA. In DNA form, the CDR3 reads TGCAGCGTTGAGATGGCCGGGTACTATGGCTACACCTTC. Amino acids: CSVEMAGYYGYTF.

The rearrangement links TRBV6-6 to TRBJ1-1; D is unclear. Germline V gene lookup returns CDR1 MNHNY and CDR2 SVGAGI (reference sequence). Trimming took 2 bases from V and 2 from J, leaving 12 bases between them. There are 15 residues in the CDR3. This chain's CDR3 is CASSYPNPLNTEAFF. The CDR3 bases are TGTGCCAGCAGTTACCCGAACCCCCTTAACACTGAAGCTTTCTTT.

The V call is TRBV3-1 (or the pseudogene TRBV3-2), the J call TRBJ1-2; perhaps TRBD1 as D (5 bases). The CDR3 extends over 15 amino acids. V shed 4 bases and J shed 6 bases, with 18 bases lying between them. Germline V gives CDR1 LGHDT, CDR2 YNNKEL (reference sequence). In DNA form, the CDR3 reads TGTGCCAGCAGCCCAACAAGGGACGTACCAAATGGCTACACCTTC. Its translation: CASSPTRDVPNGYTF.

The chain carries TRBV7-2 and TRBJ2-7, with 7 bases matching TRBD2. Germline loops: CDR1 SGHTA, CDR2 FQGNSA. This CDR3 region has 15 residues. Unmatched junction bases numbered 10, after V lost 5 bases and J lost 3 bases. CDR3 in DNA: TGTGCCAGCAGCACACAAGGTGGGACTATCTACGAGCAGTACTTC. It codes for CASSTQGGTIYEQYF.

This chain connects TRBV5-1 to TRBJ2-3; the D gene is possibly TRBD2 (6 bases). Germline V gene sequence: CDR1 SGHRS, CDR2 YFSETQ. V was clipped by 2 bases and J by 5 bases, with 15 bases between them. The CDR3 is 15 amino acids. The CDR3 sequence is CASSFAGLERDTQYF. In nucleotides, the CDR3 is TGCGCCAGCAGCTTTGCGGGGCTTGAGAGAGATACGCAGTATTTT.